This TCR beta chain appears in the sequencing data of a study of graft-versus-host responses after intestinal transplantation (dated by TCRdb to about 2021). In the study overall: The transplants that recipients got were multivisceral, liver-intestinal, or isolated intestinal. All recipients received anti-thymocyte globulin induction followed by maintenance tacrolimus and steroids for roughly 3 years. After intestinal transplantation, graft-versus-host and host-versus-graft alloreactive T cell clones were followed in the graft, circulation and bone marrow using bulk TCR-beta CDR3 sequencing. To identify alloreactive clones, pre-transplant mixed lymphocyte reaction products were sequenced and then compared with unstimulated pre-transplant donor and recipient T cells. The cohort enrolled about two dozen intestinal transplant recipients, one of whom was a retransplant, and a few patients without pretransplant specimens were excluded. Donor T cell macrochimerism was defined as a peak of at least 4% donor T cells among recipient peripheral blood mononuclear cells. Instead of going to the commercial service, samples from three later patients were sequenced in-house on an Illumina MiSeq and processed with MiXCR. On the study overall, not on this receptor specifically: In the allografts of patients with donor T cell macrochimerism, GvH to HvG T cell clonal ratios were high. Peak levels of circulating GvH clones were associated with declines in HvG clones early after transplant. GvH clones were found in recipient bone marrow, and some of the GvH clones appeared earlier in ileal mucosa or blood, which is consistent with an intestinal mucosal origin. The relatively low number and heterogeneity of intestinal transplant patients limited the conclusions.

Read against the paper, the sample's time point label means: cells obtained before transplantation from donor or recipient. In mixed lymphocyte reactions, some 200,000 CFSE-labeled pre-transplant responders were plated with some 200,000 irradiated violet-dye-labeled stimulators and cultured for about 6 days. After the mixed lymphocyte reaction, proliferating CD3+CD4+CFSE-low and CD3+CD8+CFSE-low responder cells were FACS-sorted on a BD Influx sorter. This clone was seen a handful of times. No clone much larger than this one lies a single base away; base qualities are absent. Receptor amplification or capture employed the immunoSEQ multiplex PCR assay. For most patients, genomic DNA was isolated with the Qiagen DNeasy Blood and Tissue Kit and sent frozen to Adaptive Biotechnologies for TCR sequencing. For most patients, high-throughput TCR-beta CDR3 sequencing of genomic DNA was performed by Adaptive Biotechnologies. In the source study's methods: Adaptive's ImmunoSEQ software was the source of the TCR sequencing data for 18 patients, while a few other patients were processed with MiXCR and VDJtools. To correct CD4 versus CD8 sorting errors, any sequence found in both subsets at a frequency ratio below 5:1 was removed. CDR3 nucleotide sequences shared between donor and recipient were removed because the origin of such sequences could not be assigned. Alloreactive clones required at least 2-fold expansion over unstimulated cells and minimum CFSE-low frequency of 0.002% (template counts) or 0.001% (read counts). Clones detected in sequenced pre-transplant spleen, lymph node, or MLR CFSE-low populations of the donor or recipient were defined as mappable. The cumulative frequency of alloreactive clones was calculated as a percentage of all sequences, weighted by copy number. This immuneACCESS table, as held by TCRdb, lists in-frame sequences with V and J called but not all clones. Of the missing ones, under half trace to an unresolved V gene in checked studies; the others have no known cause. V and J calls plus clone size are reproduced from that table; the DNA served to infer D and trimming. The sample data list some 9,100 clones, and about 32% of these were observed just once. Of the sample, around 3.4% is held by the ten largest clones.

The CDR3 holds 13 amino acids from the cysteine to the phenylalanine. Only the CDR3 DNA is retained, 39 bases long and in frame from the first base. CDR1 and CDR2 (MNHNS, SASEGT) derive from the germline V gene. V loses 4 bases, J loses 2 bases, and the germline ends lie 9 bases apart. The receptor was derived from a human patient who received an intestinal transplant. Sequencing was performed on alloreactive CD4+ T cells from a mixed lymphocyte reaction culture, taken before intestinal transplant. The cell subset or site label here, explained by the study, means: CFSE-low proliferating T cells sorted from roughly six-day pre-transplant mixed lymphocyte reaction (GvH or HvG direction). The chain is made from TRBV6-1 and TRBJ2-7; no D gene is confidently identified. CDR3 reads: CASSGKVTYEQYF. The DNA sequence is given as TGTGCCAGCAGTGGTAAGGTCACCTACGAGCAGTACTTC.